This T cell receptor (beta chain) was sequenced in a study of T cells in Graves' hyperthyroidism and ophthalmopathy. Study observations and caveats: Blood also carried most thyroid clonotypes expanded above 0.001. In the analysis, a 13 V-J model separated ophthalmopathy from stable hyperthyroidism.

What was amplified from RNA transcripts were TCR beta CDR3 regions. The HTBI primer set drove a first-round RT-PCR of the TCR CDR3. One entry per CDR3 protein, called by TCRdb with MiXCR from the multiplex PCR reads. The sample has around 290,000 distinct CDR3 sequences, approximately 15% seen once. Germline assignment: CDR1 KGHSH and CDR2 LQKENI. Trimming took 4 bases from V and 2 from J, leaving 20 bases between them. This CDR3 contains 17 residues. Stable Graves' hyperthyroidism meant no ophthalmopathy progression within 18 months. Diagnosis of hyperthyroidism was new in patients aged 18 to 65, and its duration was under 2 months. Comment on this clonotype: No antigen is known for it.

This chain connects TRBV18 to TRBJ1-1; D gene unclear. The receptor comes from a woman aged 35 to 49 with Graves' hyperthyroidism. The sample comprised blood. The CDR3: CASSLSDSRLVNTEAFF. As DNA, the CDR3 is TGTGCCAGCTCACTCTCAGATTCCCGGCTAGTTAACACTGAAGCTTTCTTT.